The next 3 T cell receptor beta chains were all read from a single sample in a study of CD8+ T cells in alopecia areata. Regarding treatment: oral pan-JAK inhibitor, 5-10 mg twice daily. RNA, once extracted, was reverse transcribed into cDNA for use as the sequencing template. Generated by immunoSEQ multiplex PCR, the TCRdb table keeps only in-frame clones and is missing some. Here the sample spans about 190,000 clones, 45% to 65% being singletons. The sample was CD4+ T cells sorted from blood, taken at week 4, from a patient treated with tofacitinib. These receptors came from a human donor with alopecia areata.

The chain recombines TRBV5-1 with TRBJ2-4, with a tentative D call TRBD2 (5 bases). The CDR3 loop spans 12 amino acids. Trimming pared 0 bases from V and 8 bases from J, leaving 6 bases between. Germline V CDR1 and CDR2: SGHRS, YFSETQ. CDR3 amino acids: CASSLVGDIQYF. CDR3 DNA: TGCGCCAGCAGCTTGGTCGGGGACATTCAGTACTTC.

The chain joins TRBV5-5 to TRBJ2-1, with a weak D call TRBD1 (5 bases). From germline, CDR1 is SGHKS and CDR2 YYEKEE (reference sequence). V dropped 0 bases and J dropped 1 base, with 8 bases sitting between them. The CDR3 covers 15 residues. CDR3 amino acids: CASSLGQLSYNEQFF. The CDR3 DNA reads TGTGCCAGCAGCTTGGGACAGTTGTCCTACAATGAGCAGTTCTTC.

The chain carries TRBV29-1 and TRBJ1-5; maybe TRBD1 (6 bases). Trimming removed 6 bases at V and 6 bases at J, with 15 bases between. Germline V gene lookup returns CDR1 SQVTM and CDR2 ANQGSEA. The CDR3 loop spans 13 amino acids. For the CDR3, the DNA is TGCAGCGTAAGTAGCGGAGGGGGTCAGCCCCAGCATTTT. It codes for CSVSSGGGQPQHF. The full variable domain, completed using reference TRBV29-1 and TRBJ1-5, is SAVISQKPSRDICQRGTSLTIQCQVDSQVTMMFWYRQQPGQSLTLIATANQGSEATYESGFVIDKFPISRPNLTFSTLTVSNMSPEDSSIYLCSVSSGGGQPQHFGDGTRLSIL.